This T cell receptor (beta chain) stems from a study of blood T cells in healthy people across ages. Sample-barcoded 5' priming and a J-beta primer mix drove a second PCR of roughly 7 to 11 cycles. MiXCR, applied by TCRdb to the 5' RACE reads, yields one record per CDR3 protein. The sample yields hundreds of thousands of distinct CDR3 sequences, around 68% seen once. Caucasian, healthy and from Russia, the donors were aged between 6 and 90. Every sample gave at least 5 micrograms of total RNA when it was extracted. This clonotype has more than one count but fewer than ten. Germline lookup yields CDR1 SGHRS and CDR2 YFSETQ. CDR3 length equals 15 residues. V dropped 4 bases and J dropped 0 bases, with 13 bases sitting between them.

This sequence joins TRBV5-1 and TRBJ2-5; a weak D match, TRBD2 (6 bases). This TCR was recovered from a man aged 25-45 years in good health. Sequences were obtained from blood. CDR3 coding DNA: TGCGCCAGCAGCGCGGACGGGAGAGACCAAGAGACCCAGTACTTC. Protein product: CASSADGRDQETQYF.